The 18 T cell receptor beta chains in this list originate from one sample, sequenced in a study of T-cell memory formation after mild COVID-19. TCRdb itself ran the 5' RACE reads through MiXCR, one entry per CDR3 protein. In the table there are about half a million distinct CDR3 sequences, 15% to 20% of which are singletons. The sequencing sample was made of PBMCs or a T cell subset sorted from them (not recorded which). All receptors come from an adult woman who had mild COVID-19 (a few samples of this study predate the infection). Cell type and time point are not known.

The V call is TRBV5-1, the J call TRBJ2-7, with 10 bases lining up with TRBD2. Germline CDR1 and CDR2: SGHRS and YFSETQ. With V trimmed by 3 bases and J by 5 bases, 8 bases remained unmatched. The CDR3 contains 15 residues. CDR3 region: CASSWHLAGVNEQYF. The CDR3 DNA is TGCGCCAGCAGCTGGCACCTAGCGGGGGTCAACGAGCAGTACTTC.

J is TRBJ2-2 and V is TRBV12-3 or TRBV12-4; D perhaps matches TRBD2 (5 bases). Trimming cost V 1 base and J 4 bases, with 10 bases left between them. The CDR3 has 15 amino acids. In nucleotides, the CDR3 is TGTGCCAGCAGTTTAGGGTTTGAGGGCACCGGGGAGCTGTTTTTT. Translated: CASSLGFEGTGELFF.

The chain recombines TRBV6-5 with TRBJ1-5; D unclear. The CDR3 totals 14 residues. Germline loops: CDR1 MNHEY, CDR2 SVGAGI. With 6 bases removed from V and 3 bases from J, the gap between germline ends came to 12 bases. CDR3 residues: CASSLRRDNQPQHF. DNA of the CDR3: TGTGCCAGCAGCTTAAGACGAGACAATCAGCCCCAGCATTTT.

The rearrangement uses TRBV12-3 or TRBV12-4 and TRBJ2-1; TRBD2 might be the D (6 bases). V was cut by 10 bases and J by 6 bases, with 19 bases left in between. The CDR3 is made up of 14 amino acids. The CDR3 bases are TGTGCCATCCTCCTAAGCGGGCTGGCCAATGAGCAGTTCTTC. It translates to CAILLSGLANEQFF.

This chain uses TRBV3-1 with TRBJ1-2; possibly TRBD1 for D (6 bases). The germline CDR1 and CDR2 sequences are LGHDT and YNNKEL (reference sequence). V lost 5 bases, J lost 7 bases, and 14 bases lay in between. CDR3 length: 13 residues. The CDR3 spells CASSIPSGAGYTF. Written as DNA, the CDR3 is TGTGCCAGCAGCATCCCCTCAGGGGCTGGCTACACCTTC.

V is TRBV7-9 and J is TRBJ2-5, with TRBD2 identical over 10 bases. CDR1 is SEHNR and CDR2 is FQNEAQ in the germline V gene (reference sequence). This CDR3 contains 15 residues. J was trimmed by 4 bases and V by 5 bases; bases with no gene match: 7. The DNA for the CDR3 is TGTGCCAGCAGCGGAGATAGCGGGGGGCTAGAGACCCAGTACTTC. Its protein product is CASSGDSGGLETQYF.

Many counts were recorded for this clonotype. This chain links TRBV12-5 with TRBJ2-1; D may match TRBD1 or TRBD2 (5 bases each). V dropped 3 bases and J dropped 9 bases, with 9 bases sitting between them. This CDR3 contains 12 residues. CDR1 is LGHNT and CDR2 is FRNRAP in the germline V gene. Here the CDR3 reads CASGFPGTEQFF. The CDR3 DNA is TGTGCTAGTGGTTTCCCCGGGACTGAGCAGTTCTTC. The full variable domain, in which reference TRBV12-5 and TRBJ2-1 provide the parts outside the CDR3, is DARVTQTPRHKVTEMGQEVTMRCQPILGHNTVFWYRQTMMQGLELLAYFRNRAPLDDSGMPKDRFSAEMPDATLATLKIQPSEPRDSAVYFCASGFPGTEQFFGPGTRLTVL.

This clonotype was seen a few times. The CDR3 DNA reads TGTGCCAGCAGCTTGAGAGGCACAGTCAATCAGCCCCAGCATTTT. It specifies CASSLRGTVNQPQHF. The chain recombines TRBV5-5 with TRBJ1-5; no clear D gene. V lost 1 base and J 3 bases, leaving 11 bases between the germline ends. Per germline, CDR1 SGHKS and CDR2 YYEKEE (reference sequence). The CDR3 runs to 15 residues.

This clonotype was picked up many times. The rearrangement links TRBV11-2 to TRBJ2-3; no clear D gene. In germline, CDR1 is SGHAT, CDR2 FQNNGV. The CDR3 is 14 residues long. V was trimmed by 5 bases and J by 5 bases, leaving 14 bases between them. The DNA of the CDR3 is TGTGCCAGCAGCCCCCCCGGAAGGTTAGATACGCAGTATTTT. It translates to CASSPPGRLDTQYF.

The sample holds a few counts of this clonotype. The chain carries TRBV7-8 and TRBJ2-1, with D hard to call. CDR3 length: 17 residues. Germline V lookup: CDR1 SGHVS, CDR2 FQNEAQ. Trimming removed 5 bases at V and 2 bases at J, with 19 bases between. Here the CDR3 reads CASSRHLWAETYNEQFF. CDR3 bases: TGTGCCAGCAGCCGTCATTTATGGGCGGAGACCTACAATGAGCAGTTCTTC.

The J gene is TRBJ2-7, the V gene TRBV2; D gene uncertain. The CDR3 is made up of 13 amino acids. Looked up from germline, CDR1 is SNHLY and CDR2 is FYNNEI. V lost 3 bases and J lost 3, with 9 bases in between. In DNA form, the CDR3 reads TGTGCCAGCAGTGACATGGCGGACTACGAGCAGTACTTC. Amino acid sequence: CASSDMADYEQYF.

This rearrangement joins TRBV7-6 to TRBJ1-4; D not resolved. CDR1 and CDR2 (germline): SGHVS, FNYEAQ. V lost 1 base and J 8 bases, leaving 11 bases between the germline ends. The CDR3 loop spans 14 amino acids. This chain's CDR3 is CASSLGAGGEKLFF. CDR3 coding DNA: TGTGCCAGCAGCTTAGGAGCAGGTGGAGAAAAACTGTTTTTT.

This chain uses TRBV5-5 with TRBJ2-7, with D perhaps TRBD1 or TRBD2 (6 bases each). This CDR3 contains 13 residues. Germline CDR1 and CDR2: SGHKS and YYEKEE (reference sequence). V lost 4 bases and J lost 5, with 13 bases in between. DNA of the CDR3: TGTGCCAGCAGCACAGGGACTGCCCACGAGCAGTACTTC. Its protein is CASSTGTAHEQYF.

The rearrangement links TRBV7-2 to TRBJ2-1; 14 bases align to TRBD2. CDR1 SGHTA and CDR2 FQGNSA come from the germline V gene. The CDR3 is 17 amino acids. Unmatched junction bases numbered 9, after V lost 4 bases and J lost 7 bases. CDR3 nucleotide sequence: TGTGCCAGCAGCTCGGGACTAGCGGGAGCCGGCCGGAATGAGCAGTTCTTC. As protein: CASSSGLAGAGRNEQFF.

This chain uses TRBV7-8 with TRBJ2-1; 10 positions agree with TRBD1. In germline, CDR1 is SGHVS, CDR2 FQNEAQ. The CDR3 length is 14 residues. V gave up 5 bases and J gave up 8 bases; unmatched junction bases: 6. DNA of the CDR3: TGTGCCAGCAGCGCCGGGACAGGGGTGGATGAGCAGTTCTTC. The encoded protein is CASSAGTGVDEQFF.

In its sample, this clonotype was seen many times. The chain's CDR3 is CASSPPRTNTGELFF. CDR3 in DNA: TGTGCCAGCAGTCCCCCCCGTACTAACACCGGGGAGCTGTTTTTT. V gene TRBV12-3 or TRBV12-4 combines with J gene TRBJ2-2; D is unclear. V was trimmed by 5 bases and J by 2 bases, leaving 12 bases between them. This CDR3 spans 15 amino acids.

This clonotype has more than one count but fewer than ten. This rearrangement joins TRBV12-3 or TRBV12-4 to TRBJ2-6, with D tentatively TRBD2 (5 bases). The CDR3 has 15 amino acids. V was trimmed by 3 bases and J by 4 bases, leaving 10 bases between them. The CDR3 region is CASSFGRRGANVLTF. As DNA, the CDR3 is TGTGCCAGCAGTTTCGGCCGGAGGGGGGCCAACGTCCTGACTTTC.

The gene calls are TRBV5-6 and TRBJ1-2; D is unresolved. Between the trimmed V and J ends, which lost 6 bases and 4 bases, there was a span of 13 bases. CDR3 length equals 13 residues. The V gene's germline CDR1 is SGHDT and CDR2 YYEEEE. The CDR3 DNA sequence: TGTGCCAGCATTCCGAGCTTTTCCTATGGCTACACCTTC. Protein sequence: CASIPSFSYGYTF.